This TCR beta chain was observed in a study of metastatic and nonmetastatic thyroid tumors. TCRdb redid the clone calls on the PCR reads using MiXCR. The sample includes around 6,700 clones, approximately 35% of them seen just once. The CDR3 spans 15 residues. CDR1 and CDR2 from the germline V gene are SEHNR and FQNEAQ (reference sequence). V was pared by 5 bases and J by 6 bases, with 17 bases between. No patient received treatment before thyroid surgery. This receptor was identified in a female donor with papillary thyroid cancer or a benign thyroid nodule (not recorded which). Some clones in this sample may be carry-over from other donors' samples. Sequencing was done on a sample of adjacent normal tissue. The rearrangement links TRBV7-9 to TRBJ1-3; no firm D call. The chain's CDR3 is CASSPPGGMLNTIYF. Written as DNA, the CDR3 is TGTGCCAGCAGCCCTCCGGGAGGGATGTTAAACACCATATATTTT.